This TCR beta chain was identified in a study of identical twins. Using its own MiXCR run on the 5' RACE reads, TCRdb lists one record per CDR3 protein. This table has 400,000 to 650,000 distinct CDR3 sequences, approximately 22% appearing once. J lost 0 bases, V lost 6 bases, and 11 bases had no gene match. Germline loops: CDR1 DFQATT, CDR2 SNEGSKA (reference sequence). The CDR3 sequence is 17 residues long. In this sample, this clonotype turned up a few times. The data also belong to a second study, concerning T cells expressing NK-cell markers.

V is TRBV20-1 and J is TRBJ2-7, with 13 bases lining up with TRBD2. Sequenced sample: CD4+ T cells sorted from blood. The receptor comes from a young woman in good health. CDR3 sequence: CSALGLAGESSSYEQYF. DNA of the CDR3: TGCAGTGCGCTCGGACTAGCGGGAGAGTCGAGCTCCTACGAGCAGTACTTC.